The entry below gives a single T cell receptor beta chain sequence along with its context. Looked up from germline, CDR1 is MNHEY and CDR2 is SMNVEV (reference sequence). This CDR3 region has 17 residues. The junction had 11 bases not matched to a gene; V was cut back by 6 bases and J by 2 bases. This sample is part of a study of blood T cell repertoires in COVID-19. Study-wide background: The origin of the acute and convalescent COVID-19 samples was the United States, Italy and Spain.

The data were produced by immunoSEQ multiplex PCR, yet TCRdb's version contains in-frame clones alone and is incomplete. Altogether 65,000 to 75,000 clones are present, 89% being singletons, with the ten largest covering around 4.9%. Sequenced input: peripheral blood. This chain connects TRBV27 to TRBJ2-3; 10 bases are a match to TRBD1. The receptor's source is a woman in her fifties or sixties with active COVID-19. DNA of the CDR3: TGTGCCAGCAGGGGTTTAAGGGACAGGGGTAACACAGATACGCAGTATTTT. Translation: CASRGLRDRGNTDTQYF.